This T cell receptor beta chain was obtained from a study of blood T cell repertoires in COVID-19. On the study more broadly: Both acute and convalescent COVID-19 samples were obtained from the United States, Italy and Spain. PBMCs, B-cell-depleted T cells, or T cells provided the cDNA or gDNA that made up the material.

In the authors' methods: Amplification with reference gene primers provided the estimates of nucleated cell counts. The data were produced by immunoSEQ multiplex PCR, yet TCRdb's version contains in-frame clones alone and is incomplete. That table is the source of V, J and clone size, and D and trimming were worked out from the DNA. The table has about 210,000 clones, 80% to 90% seen once. The CDR3 extends over 15 amino acids. Trimming took off 6 bases at V and 9 bases at J, with 21 bases between the two ends. Germline-derived CDR1 and CDR2 are MNHEY and SVGAGI. The genes are TRBV6-5 and TRBJ2-1; tentative D call: TRBD1 (6 bases). Sequencing used peripheral blood. This clonotype was sampled from a man aged 35 to 55 with acute or convalescent COVID-19. The CDR3 protein is CASSRQTGKSSEQFF. CDR3 coding DNA: TGTGCCAGCAGCCGACAAACAGGGAAGTCGAGTGAGCAGTTCTTC.